In its sample, the clone carrying this T cell receptor (beta chain) was seen many times. Its target is unknown. The CDR3 is 15 residues long. Germline values: CDR1 DFQATT, CDR2 SNEGSKA (reference sequence). V was shortened by 5 bases and J by 0 bases, with 16 bases between the two germline ends. This sample was included in a study of blood T cells in healthy people across ages. The study's findings and limits: A strong correlation between TCR beta diversity and naive T cell percentage was seen.

Combining a sample-barcoded 5' primer with a J-beta primer mix, a second PCR ran for about 7 to 12 cycles. Each CDR3 protein is one row after TCRdb ran MiXCR on the 5' RACE reads. This sample yields roughly 650,000 distinct CDR3 sequences, of which 32% are seen a single time; less than 20% belongs to the top ten. The receptor comes from a woman aged 80 or over in good health. The sequenced sample was blood. This rearrangement joins TRBV20-1 to TRBJ2-5, with a tentative D call TRBD2 (6 bases). For the CDR3, the DNA is TGCAGTGCTGCCCCCGGGACTCCGTACCAAGAGACCCAGTACTTC. This sequence encodes CSAAPGTPYQETQYF.